This is a list of T cell receptor beta chains from one sample in a study of T cells after posttransplantation cyclophosphamide. The data were produced by immunoSEQ multiplex PCR, yet TCRdb's version contains in-frame clones alone and is incomplete. The sample records some 17,000 clones, approximately 78% being singletons. Sequencing was performed on PBMCs, taken 441 days after allogeneic stem cell transplant with calcineurin inhibitor and methotrexate. The source is a male patient aged 25-45 years who received an allogeneic stem cell transplant from an unrelated donor, was CMV-positive, and had acute and chronic GVHD. T cells may partly derive from the graft donor. Both conserved end residues are trimmed from each CDR3.

V gene	J gene	CDR3 protein
TRBV19	TRBJ1-1	ASSVTFVRTGAKLAF
TRBV7-9	TRBJ1-1	ASSLGGYLNTEAF
TRBV6-5	TRBJ1-1	ASTTPYSSPTEAF
TRBV9	TRBJ2-7	ASSVGGSAFSEQY
TRBV7-2	TRBJ2-1	ASSSPQGMGQSYNEQF
TRBV5-1	TRBJ2-5	ASSLFLDQETQY
TRBV7-6	TRBJ2-7	ASSPQSLAGTYEQY
TRBV11-2	TRBJ2-2	ASSLHGGRTGELF
TRBV10-3	TRBJ2-7	AISERGTGGRLAGVRSYEQY
TRBV29-1	TRBJ2-7	SVDGTGSSYEQY
TRBV7-8	TRBJ2-7	ASSLQASSYEQY
TRBV5-1	TRBJ2-1	ASSSRGTINEQF
TRBV23-1	TRBJ1-5	ASSQVFPTRNWDQPQH
TRBV7-9	TRBJ2-6	ASSWWRVAYSGANVLT
TRBV9	TRBJ1-6	ASSVAGTGTSPLH
TRBV7-8	TRBJ1-1	ASSLYGTGGYTEAF
TRBV2	TRBJ2-2	ASSSRTSGGATGELF
TRBV6-5	TRBJ2-2	ASSYSRGLGGELF
TRBV5-8	TRBJ2-7	ASSSSVLAGGPSRTNEQY
TRBV10-3	TRBJ2-2	AIGSGRAHGELF
TRBV19	TRBJ1-5	ASSPRGANQPQH
TRBV7-3	TRBJ2-1	ASSLTHGLAGEQF
TRBV9	TRBJ2-5	ASSVDEEETQY
TRBV19	TRBJ1-1	ASSQGRGTEAF
TRBV5-1	TRBJ1-3	ASSLPRDSGNTIY
TRBV7-8	TRBJ2-1	ASSFESSYNEQF
TRBV5-1	TRBJ1-2	ASSEGQGYGYT
TRBV5-8	TRBJ1-1	ASSPGQRNTEAF
TRBV6-5	TRBJ2-7	ASSCLAGGAYEQY
TRBV6-1	TRBJ2-5	ASSEVTVQETQY
TRBV5-1	TRBJ2-7	ASSFMGASYEQY
TRBV28	TRBJ1-5	ASRRVLNQPQH
TRBV7-9	TRBJ1-3	ASSLGDKGHGNTIY
TRBV5-1	TRBJ1-6	ASSLDIYNSPLH
TRBV4-3	TRBJ1-4	ASSQDSGRRGEKLF
TRBV29-1	TRBJ2-1	SPSRGNEQF
TRBV7-2	TRBJ1-1	ASSLGGQGLNTEAF
TRBV9	TRBJ2-3	ASSVGTGLTDTQY
TRBV19	TRBJ2-1	ASSVDYYNEQF
TRBV9	TRBJ2-3	ASTQGWGPDTQY
TRBV27	TRBJ1-5	ASRSTGDQPQH
TRBV7-2	TRBJ2-5	ASSSARGGPVGAQY
TRBV7-2	TRBJ2-1	ASSLARSGSNEQF
TRBV6-5	TRBJ2-7	ATWGTASSYEQY
TRBV6-1	TRBJ1-2	AHKSLTGAYGYT
TRBV28	TRBJ1-2	ASRLSGGAGGYT
TRBV5-1	TRBJ2-1	ASSAGGRIPSYNEQF
TRBV5-1	TRBJ2-1	ASSSVGDSGQF
TRBV9	TRBJ1-2	ASSAPTEYGYT
TRBV2	TRBJ2-2	ASRDGGNTGELF
TRBV11-3	TRBJ2-7	ASSFGGSYEQY
TRBV5-6	TRBJ2-1	ASSGLAVVRF
TRBV4-3	TRBJ2-2	ASSQDWRGVNTGELF